These 22 T cell receptor beta chains share one sample of origin, sequenced in a study of cytomegalovirus exposure and HLA in healthy donors. PCR employed 60 Vbeta and 13 Jbeta primers. Profiled with immunoSEQ multiplex PCR; TCRdb holds only in-frame clones, not every one. The repertoire has about 160,000 clones, approximately 82% of them found once; the top ten carry over 1.1%. The sequenced sample consisted of PBMCs. These receptors came from a male donor in good health and CMV-seronegative.

Remarks on this clone: The sample carries other DNA sequences with the same CDR3. The V gene is TRBV5-4, the J gene TRBJ2-5; D is perhaps TRBD1 (5 bases). Deletions cut 2 bases from V and 0 bases from J, with 8 bases between. Per the germline V gene, CDR1 is SGHNT and CDR2 is YYREEE (reference sequence). The CDR3 consists of 14 residues. CDR3 in DNA: TGTGCCAGCAGCTTAGCAGGGTACCAAGAGACCCAGTACTTC. This encodes CASSLAGYQETQYF.

The chain combines TRBV5-1 with TRBJ2-5; TRBD1 aligns across 9 bases. Germline lookup yields CDR1 SGHRS and CDR2 YFSETQ. Trimming took 5 bases from V and 2 from J; bases not matched to a gene: 7. This CDR3 comprises 15 residues. The CDR3 protein is CASRRTGATQETQYF. The CDR3 DNA follows: TGCGCCAGCAGGCGGACAGGGGCGACGCAAGAGACCCAGTACTTC. The full variable domain, completed using reference TRBV5-1 and TRBJ2-5, is KAGVTQTPRYLIKTRGQQVTLSCSPISGHRSVSWYQQTPGQGLQFLFEYFSETQRNKGNFPGRFSGRQFSNSRSEMNVSTLELGDSALYLCASRRTGATQETQYFGPGTRLLVL.

The chain's CDR3 is CARSHWTGVRKLFF. CDR3 sequence (DNA): TGTGCCAGAAGCCACTGGACCGGGGTTCGGAAACTGTTTTTT. The rearrangement links TRBV5-3 to TRBJ1-4; D gene unclear. TRBV5-3 is an ORF for which the function is uncertain. The CDR3 spans 14 residues. V was cut by 4 bases and J by 11 bases, with 18 bases left in between.

The chain employs TRBV6-5 and TRBJ1-1; no definite D call. Germline V gene lookup returns CDR1 MNHEY and CDR2 SVGAGI. CDR3 size: 13 residues. V was trimmed by 4 bases and J by 1 base, leaving 7 bases between them. CDR3 sequence (DNA): TGTGCCAGCAGTTTAGGGAGGAACACTGAAGCTTTCTTT. Protein: CASSLGRNTEAFF.

The chain couples TRBV4-3 to TRBJ1-5; D unclear. Germline assignment: CDR1 LGHNA and CDR2 YSLEER. The length of the CDR3 is 15 residues. V lost 0 bases and J lost 8, with 14 bases in between. CDR3 coding DNA: TGCGCCAGCAGCCAAGATATAGAGGGCCGAAAGCCCCAGCATTTT. It codes for CASSQDIEGRKPQHF.

The rearrangement uses TRBV19 and TRBJ1-6, with 8 bases aligning to TRBD1. With V trimmed by 6 bases and J by 11 bases, 9 bases remained unmatched. Germline assignment: CDR1 LNHDA and CDR2 SQIVND (reference sequence). The CDR3 is made up of 14 amino acids. Here the CDR3 DNA reads TGTGCCAGTAGCCGGACAGGGAAGGGGACACCCCTCCACTTT. It specifies CASSRTGKGTPLHF.

The CDR3 sequence is CASSPGIQSIQETQYF. CDR3 bases: TGTGCCAGCAGCCCGGGGATACAATCCATACAAGAGACCCAGTACTTC. The V and J genes are TRBV7-2 and TRBJ2-5, with a weak D call TRBD2 (5 bases). CDR1 and CDR2 from the germline V gene are SGHTA and FQGNSA. The CDR3 is made up of 16 amino acids. Trimming left V 5 bases short and J 2 bases short, with 18 bases between.

The rearrangement joins TRBV5-4 to TRBJ2-3; 13 bases map to TRBD2. The CDR3 has 15 amino acids. V lost 1 base to trimming and J lost 6 bases; unmatched junction nucleotides: 2. CDR1 SGHNT and CDR2 YYREEE come from the germline V gene (reference sequence). CDR3 in amino acids: CASSLTSGGGDTQYF. The CDR3 DNA reads TGTGCCAGCAGCTTGACTAGCGGGGGGGGCGATACGCAGTATTTT. The variable domain in full, with the rest retrieved from reference TRBV5-4 and TRBJ2-3, is ETGVTQSPTHLIKTRGQQVTLRCSSQSGHNTVSWYQQALGQGPQFIFQYYREEENGRGNFPPRFSGLQFPNYSSELNVNALELDDSALYLCASSLTSGGGDTQYFGPGTRLTVL.

J is TRBJ2-5 and V is TRBV5-1; perhaps TRBD2 as D (5 bases). The CDR3 is 15 amino acids. Trimming took off 0 bases at V and 5 bases at J, with 14 bases between the two ends. CDR1 and CDR2 (germline): SGHRS, YFSETQ. CDR3 sequence: CASSLGAARSETQYF. In DNA form, the CDR3 reads TGCGCCAGCAGCTTGGGAGCGGCGCGGTCGGAGACCCAGTACTTC. The full variable domain, with the rest looked up from reference TRBV5-1 and TRBJ2-5, is KAGVTQTPRYLIKTRGQQVTLSCSPISGHRSVSWYQQTPGQGLQFLFEYFSETQRNKGNFPGRFSGRQFSNSRSEMNVSTLELGDSALYLCASSLGAARSETQYFGPGTRLLVL.

The rearrangement joins TRBV4-2 to TRBJ2-5; 11 bases map to TRBD2. The J call may be faulty, since TRBJ2-7 better matches the DNA end. The germline gives CDR1 LGHNA, CDR2 YNFKEQ. This CDR3 is built from 15 residues. This CDR3 reads CASSPLAGATYEQYF. The CDR3, as DNA: TGTGCCAGCAGCCCACTAGCGGGGGCAACCTACGAGCAGTACTTC.

This clone was observed a handful of times. The chain has TRBV5-1 and TRBJ1-4, with D perhaps matching TRBD1 (6 bases). Trimming took 1 base from V and 7 from J, leaving 17 bases between them. The CDR3 is made up of 16 amino acids. Germline values: CDR1 SGHRS, CDR2 YFSETQ. The CDR3 region is CASSLNPDRRAEKLFF. CDR3 in DNA: TGCGCCAGCAGCTTGAACCCCGACAGGCGGGCTGAAAAACTGTTTTTT.

The chain uses TRBV11-3 and TRBJ2-2, with a possible D match to TRBD1 (6 bases). The V gene lost 8 bases and the J gene lost 1 base, with 14 bases spanning the gap. Per germline, CDR1 SGHNT and CDR2 YENEEA. The CDR3 totals 15 residues. The CDR3 loop is CASSLGGQNTGELFF. The CDR3 DNA reads as TGTGCCAGCTCTCTAGGGGGTCAGAACACCGGGGAGCTGTTTTTT.

This rearrangement joins TRBV13 to TRBJ2-3; the D is unclear. V dropped 5 bases and J dropped 3 bases, with 18 bases sitting between them. The CDR3 is made up of 16 amino acids. Looked up from germline, CDR1 is PRHDT and CDR2 is FYEKMQ (reference sequence). For the CDR3, the DNA is TGTGCCAGCAGCCGAACCCTGACTCGAAAAACAGATACGCAGTATTTT. Encoded protein: CASSRTLTRKTDTQYF. Variable domain in full (rest from reference TRBV13 and TRBJ2-3): AAGVIQSPRHLIKEKRETATLKCYPIPRHDTVYWYQQGPGQDPQFLISFYEKMQSDKGSIPDRFSAQQFSDYHSELNMSSLELGDSALYFCASSRTLTRKTDTQYFGPGTRLTVL.

V usage is TRBV5-1 and J usage is TRBJ2-1; TRBD1 aligns across 8 bases. CDR1 is SGHRS and CDR2 is YFSETQ in the germline V gene. The trim removed 7 bases at V and 4 bases at J, leaving 7 bases unmatched. CDR3 length: 14 residues. The CDR3 DNA follows: TGCGCCAGCGGCACAGGGACAGGTTACAATGAGCAGTTCTTC. This encodes CASGTGTGYNEQFF.

The chain uses TRBV7-9 and TRBJ2-1; 11 bases agree with TRBD2. The CDR3 consists of 13 residues. Germline V gene sequence: CDR1 SEHNR, CDR2 FQNEAQ (reference sequence). Trimming took 11 bases from V and 4 from J; bases not matched to a gene: 4. The CDR3 nucleotides are TGTGCCTTACTAGCGGGAGATTACAATGAGCAGTTCTTC. Translated, it gives CALLAGDYNEQFF.

This chain links TRBV5-7 with TRBJ2-1; D unclear. TRBV5-7 is filed as an ORF, its function uncertain. Trimming shortened V by 0 bases and J by 4 bases, and 8 bases separated the two germline ends. The CDR3 has 14 amino acids. CDR3 DNA sequence: TGTGCCAGCAGCTTGGAGCCACAGTACAATGAGCAGTTCTTC. This gives the protein CASSLEPQYNEQFF.

J is TRBJ2-7 and V is TRBV7-9; 10 bases are a match to TRBD1. The CDR3 runs 13 residues. V shed 4 bases and J 5 bases; nucleotides not matched to a gene: 2. Germline V gives CDR1 SEHNR, CDR2 FQNEAQ (reference sequence). CDR3 in DNA: TGTGCCAGCAGCTCCGGACAGGGGGACGAGCAGTACTTC. Protein: CASSSGQGDEQYF.

The chain links TRBV9 to TRBJ1-2; 8 bases agree with TRBD1. CDR1 is SGDLS and CDR2 is YYNGEE in the germline V gene. With 3 bases clipped from V and 3 bases from J, the junction kept 4 bases outside the gene matches. The CDR3 extends over 14 amino acids. The CDR3, as DNA: TGTGCCAGCAGCGAGGACAGGGACGACTATGGCTACACCTTC. As protein: CASSEDRDDYGYTF.

The chain employs TRBV7-2 and TRBJ2-3; 8 nucleotides agree with TRBD2. This CDR3 is 15 amino acids long. In germline, CDR1 is SGHTA, CDR2 FQGNSA. After removal of 5 bases from V and 5 bases from J, the junction contained 9 bases not matched to a gene. In nucleotides, the CDR3 is TGTGCCAGCAGCCTTTATAGCGGGGAGATAGATACGCAGTATTTT. This gives the protein CASSLYSGEIDTQYF. The full variable domain, in which reference TRBV7-2 and TRBJ2-3 provide the parts outside the CDR3, is GAGVSQSPSNKVTEKGKDVELRCDPISGHTALYWYRQSLGQGLEFLIYFQGNSAPDKSGLPSDRFSAERTGGSVSTLTIQRTQQEDSAVYLCASSLYSGEIDTQYFGPGTRLTVL.

The chain has TRBV6-1 and TRBJ2-5, with 8 bases lining up with TRBD2. There are 15 residues in the CDR3. Germline V CDR1 and CDR2: MNHNS, SASEGT. Germline trimming cut 6 bases from V and 5 bases from J; bases unmatched to any gene: 11. CDR3 coding DNA: TGTGCCAGCAGCGTCGGGGGGGGGCGCTATGAGACCCAGTACTTC. Translated: CASSVGGGRYETQYF.

The V gene is TRBV29-1, the J gene TRBJ2-3; 9 bases are shared with TRBD2. CDR1 is SQVTM, CDR2 ANQGSEA, per germline. V dropped 8 bases and J dropped 4; count of bases not matched to a gene: 10. The CDR3 extends over 14 amino acids. CDR3 nucleotides: TGCAGCACCAATCCTAGCGGGGACCCAGATACGCAGTATTTT. Protein: CSTNPSGDPDTQYF.

This sequence joins TRBV6-5 and TRBJ1-2, with D possibly matching TRBD1 (6 bases). V lost 6 bases to trimming and J lost 7 bases, with 12 bases between them. CDR3 size: 12 residues. Germline V gives CDR1 MNHEY, CDR2 SVGAGI. The CDR3: CASRREGGGYTF. The CDR3 region has the DNA TGTGCCAGCAGACGGGAGGGGGGTGGCTACACCTTC.